This T cell receptor beta chain derives from a study of cytomegalovirus exposure and HLA in healthy donors. Study context: Unique TCRs from HLA-typed donors, 80 million to 100 million of them, were held in an early data release.

Findings of the study overall: Relative to equally common others, HLA-associated TCR beta chains showed greater clonal expansion in a later analysis.

PCR primers comprised 60 Vbeta and 13 Jbeta primers. Clones were read by immunoSEQ multiplex PCR, and TCRdb kept only the in-frame ones, dropping some. The sample has approximately 110,000 clones. To note about this clone: The antigen is not known.

The TCR comes from a man aged 40-50 years in good health and CMV-seropositive. What was sequenced was PBMCs.

CDR3 residues: CASSSGVLAGAYNEQFF. DNA for the CDR3: TGCGCCAGCAGCTCGGGGGTACTAGCGGGAGCCTACAATGAGCAGTTCTTC. The V call is TRBV5-1, the J call TRBJ2-1; TRBD2 matches at 11 bases. This CDR3 spans 17 amino acids. V trimming: 3 bases; J trimming: 2 bases; junction bases outside the gene matches: 7. Germline V CDR1 and CDR2: SGHRS, YFSETQ.